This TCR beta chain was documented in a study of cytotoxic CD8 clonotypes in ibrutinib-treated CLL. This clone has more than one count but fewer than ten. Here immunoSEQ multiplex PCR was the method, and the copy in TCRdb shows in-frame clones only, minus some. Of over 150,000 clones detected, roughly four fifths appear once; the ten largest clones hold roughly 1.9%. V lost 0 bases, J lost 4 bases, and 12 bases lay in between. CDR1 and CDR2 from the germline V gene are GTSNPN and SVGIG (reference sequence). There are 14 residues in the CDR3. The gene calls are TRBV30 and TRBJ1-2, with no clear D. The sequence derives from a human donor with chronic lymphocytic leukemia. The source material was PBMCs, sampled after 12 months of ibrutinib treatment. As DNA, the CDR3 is TGTGCCTGGAGTGTAGCGCTTTGGTCCTATGGCTACACCTTC. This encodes CAWSVALWSYGYTF.